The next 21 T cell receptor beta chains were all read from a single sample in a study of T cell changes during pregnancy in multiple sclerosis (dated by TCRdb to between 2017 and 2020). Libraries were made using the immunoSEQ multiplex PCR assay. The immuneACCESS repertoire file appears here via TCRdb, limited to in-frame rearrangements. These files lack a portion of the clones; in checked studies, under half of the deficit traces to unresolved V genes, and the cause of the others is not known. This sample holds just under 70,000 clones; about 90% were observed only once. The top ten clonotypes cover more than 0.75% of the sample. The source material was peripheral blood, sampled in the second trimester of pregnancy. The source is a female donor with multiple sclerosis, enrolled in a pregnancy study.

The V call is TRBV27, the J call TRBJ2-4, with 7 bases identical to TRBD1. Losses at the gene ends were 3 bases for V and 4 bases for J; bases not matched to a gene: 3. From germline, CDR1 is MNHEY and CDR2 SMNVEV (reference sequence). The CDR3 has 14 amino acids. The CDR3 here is CASSLMGQKNIQYF. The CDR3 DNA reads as TGTGCCAGCAGTTTGATGGGACAGAAAAACATTCAGTACTTC.

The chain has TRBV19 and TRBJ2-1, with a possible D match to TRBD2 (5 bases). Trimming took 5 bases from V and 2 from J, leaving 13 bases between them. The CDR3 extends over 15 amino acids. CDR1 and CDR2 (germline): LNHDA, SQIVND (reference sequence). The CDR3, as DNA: TGTGCCAGTAGTTTCCTCACTAGGGCCTACAATGAGCAGTTCTTC. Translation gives CASSFLTRAYNEQFF.

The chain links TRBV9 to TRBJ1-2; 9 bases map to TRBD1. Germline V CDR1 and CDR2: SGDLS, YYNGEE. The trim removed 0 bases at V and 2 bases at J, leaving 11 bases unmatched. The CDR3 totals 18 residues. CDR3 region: CASSVVHLGTGSNYGYTF. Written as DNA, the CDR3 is TGTGCCAGCAGCGTAGTCCACCTTGGGACAGGGAGCAACTATGGCTACACCTTC.

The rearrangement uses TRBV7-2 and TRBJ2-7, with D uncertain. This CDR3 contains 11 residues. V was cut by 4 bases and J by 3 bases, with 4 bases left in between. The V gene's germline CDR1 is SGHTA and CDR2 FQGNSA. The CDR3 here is CASSSVYEQYF. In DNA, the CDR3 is TGTGCCAGCAGCTCTGTCTACGAGCAGTACTTC.

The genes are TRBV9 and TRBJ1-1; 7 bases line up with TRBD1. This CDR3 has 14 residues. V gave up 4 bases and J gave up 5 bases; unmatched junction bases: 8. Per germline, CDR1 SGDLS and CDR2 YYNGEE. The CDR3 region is CASSKEGAKTEAFF. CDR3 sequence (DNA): TGTGCCAGCAGCAAAGAGGGGGCTAAGACTGAAGCTTTCTTT. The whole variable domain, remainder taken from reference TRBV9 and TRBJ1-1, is DSGVTQTPKHLITATGQRVTLRCSPRSGDLSVYWYQQSLDQGLQFLIQYYNGEERAKGNILERFSAQQFPDLHSELNLSSLELGDSALYFCASSKEGAKTEAFFGQGTRLTVV.

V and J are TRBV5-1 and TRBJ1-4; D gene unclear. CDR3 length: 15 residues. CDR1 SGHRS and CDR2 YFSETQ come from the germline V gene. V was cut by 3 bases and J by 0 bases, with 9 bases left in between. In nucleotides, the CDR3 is TGCGCCAGCAGCTCCGACACCACAACTAATGAAAAACTGTTTTTT. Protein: CASSSDTTTNEKLFF.

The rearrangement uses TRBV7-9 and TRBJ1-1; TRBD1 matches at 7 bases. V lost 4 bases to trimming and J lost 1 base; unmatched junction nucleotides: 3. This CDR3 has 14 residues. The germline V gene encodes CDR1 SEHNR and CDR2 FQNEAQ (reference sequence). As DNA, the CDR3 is TGTGCCAGCAGCTCTGGGACAGCGAACACTGAAGCTTTCTTT. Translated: CASSSGTANTEAFF.

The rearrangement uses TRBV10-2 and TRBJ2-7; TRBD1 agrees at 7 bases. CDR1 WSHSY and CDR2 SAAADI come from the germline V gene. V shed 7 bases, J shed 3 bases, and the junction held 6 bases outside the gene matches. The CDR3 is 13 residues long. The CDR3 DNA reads TGCGCCAGCAACAGGGGAAGGGGCTACGAGCAGTACTTC. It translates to CASNRGRGYEQYF.

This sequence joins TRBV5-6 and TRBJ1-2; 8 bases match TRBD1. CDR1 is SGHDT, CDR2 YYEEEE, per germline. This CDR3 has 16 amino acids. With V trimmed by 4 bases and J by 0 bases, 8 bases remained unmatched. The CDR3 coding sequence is TGTGCCAGCAGCCAAACCGGGACAGGAGCTAACTATGGCTACACCTTC. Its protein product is CASSQTGTGANYGYTF.

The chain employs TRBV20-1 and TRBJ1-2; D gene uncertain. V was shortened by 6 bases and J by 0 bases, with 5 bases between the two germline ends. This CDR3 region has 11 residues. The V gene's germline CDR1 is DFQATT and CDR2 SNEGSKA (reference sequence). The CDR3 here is CSAPANYGYTF. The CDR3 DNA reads TGCAGTGCCCCCGCTAACTATGGCTACACCTTC.

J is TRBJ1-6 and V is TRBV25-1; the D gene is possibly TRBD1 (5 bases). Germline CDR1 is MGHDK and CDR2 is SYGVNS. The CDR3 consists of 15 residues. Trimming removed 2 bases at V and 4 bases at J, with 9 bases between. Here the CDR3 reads CASSETGIYNSPLHF. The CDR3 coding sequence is TGTGCCAGCAGTGAAACAGGCATTTATAATTCACCCCTCCACTTT.

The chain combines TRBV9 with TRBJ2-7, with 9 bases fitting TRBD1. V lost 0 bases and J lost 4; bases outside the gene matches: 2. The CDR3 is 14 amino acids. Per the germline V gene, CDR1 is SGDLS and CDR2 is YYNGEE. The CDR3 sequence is CASSVGTGAYEQYF. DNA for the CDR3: TGTGCCAGCAGCGTAGGGACAGGGGCTTACGAGCAGTACTTC.

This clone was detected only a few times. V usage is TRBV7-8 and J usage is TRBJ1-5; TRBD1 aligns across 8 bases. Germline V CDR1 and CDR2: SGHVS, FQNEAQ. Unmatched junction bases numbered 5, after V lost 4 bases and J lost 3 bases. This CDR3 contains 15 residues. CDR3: CASSSTGVPNQPQHF. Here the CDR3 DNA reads TGTGCCAGCAGCTCGACAGGGGTGCCCAATCAGCCCCAGCATTTT.

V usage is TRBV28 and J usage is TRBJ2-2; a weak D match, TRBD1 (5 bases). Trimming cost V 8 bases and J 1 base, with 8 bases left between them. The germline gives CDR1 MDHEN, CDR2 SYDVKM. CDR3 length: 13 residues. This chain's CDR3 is CASFQGNTGELFF. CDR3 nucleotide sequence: TGTGCCAGCTTCCAGGGGAACACCGGGGAGCTGTTTTTT.

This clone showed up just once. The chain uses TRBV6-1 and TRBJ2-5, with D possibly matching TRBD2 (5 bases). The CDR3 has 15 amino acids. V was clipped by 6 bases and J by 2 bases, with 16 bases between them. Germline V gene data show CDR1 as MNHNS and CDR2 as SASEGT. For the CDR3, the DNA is TGTGCCAGCAGCCCGCAACGAGGGCCACAAGAGACCCAGTACTTC. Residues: CASSPQRGPQETQYF.

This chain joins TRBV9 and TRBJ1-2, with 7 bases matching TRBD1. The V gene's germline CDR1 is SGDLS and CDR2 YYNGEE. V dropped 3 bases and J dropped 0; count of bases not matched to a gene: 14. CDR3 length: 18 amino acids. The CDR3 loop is CASSGDRSLSVANYGYTF. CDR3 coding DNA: TGTGCCAGCAGCGGGGACAGAAGCCTGAGCGTTGCTAACTATGGCTACACCTTC.

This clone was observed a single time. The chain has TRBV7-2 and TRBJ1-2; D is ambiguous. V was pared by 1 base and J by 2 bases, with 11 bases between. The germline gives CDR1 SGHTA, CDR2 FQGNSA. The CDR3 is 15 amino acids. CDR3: CASSLDGWENYGYTF. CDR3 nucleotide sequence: TGTGCCAGCAGCTTAGATGGATGGGAGAACTATGGCTACACCTTC.

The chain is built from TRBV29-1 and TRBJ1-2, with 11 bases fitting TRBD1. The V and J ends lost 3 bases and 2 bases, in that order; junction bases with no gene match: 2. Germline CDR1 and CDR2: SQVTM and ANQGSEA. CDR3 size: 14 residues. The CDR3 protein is CSVDRTGGNYGYTF. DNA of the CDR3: TGCAGCGTTGACAGGACAGGGGGCAACTATGGCTACACCTTC.

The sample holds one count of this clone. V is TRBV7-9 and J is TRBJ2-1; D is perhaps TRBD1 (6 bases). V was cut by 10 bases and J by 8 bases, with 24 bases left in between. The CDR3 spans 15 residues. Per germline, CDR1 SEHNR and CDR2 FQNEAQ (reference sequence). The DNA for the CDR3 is TGTGCCACTCAAAAGGGGGAGAGGACTTGGGATGAGCAGTTCTTC. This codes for CATQKGERTWDEQFF.

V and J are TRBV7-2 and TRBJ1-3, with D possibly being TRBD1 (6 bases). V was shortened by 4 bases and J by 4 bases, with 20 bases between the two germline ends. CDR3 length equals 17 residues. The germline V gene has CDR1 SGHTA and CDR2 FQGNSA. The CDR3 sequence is CASSSRRGGGAGNTIYF. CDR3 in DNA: TGTGCCAGCAGCTCGCGGAGAGGGGGGGGAGCAGGAAACACCATATATTTT.

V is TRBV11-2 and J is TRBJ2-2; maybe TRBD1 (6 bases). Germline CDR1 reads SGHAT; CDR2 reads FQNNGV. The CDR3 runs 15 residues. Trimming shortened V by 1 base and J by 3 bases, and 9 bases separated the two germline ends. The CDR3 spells CASSLARGYTGELFF. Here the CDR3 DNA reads TGTGCCAGCAGCTTAGCCAGGGGTTACACCGGGGAGCTGTTTTTT.